This T cell receptor beta chain appears in the sequencing data of a study of metastatic and nonmetastatic thyroid tumors. This clone was detected ten times or more. Germline CDR1 reads MNHNS; CDR2 reads SASEGT. The germline V and J ends were trimmed by 11 bases and 6 bases, with 20 bases remaining between them. The CDR3 is made up of 14 amino acids. Through MiXCR, TCRdb re-clonotyped the PCR reads. This sample carries about 14,000 clones, about 25% of them seen once, and the ten largest clones take over 9.5%. Not a single patient had been given any form of treatment at any point before undergoing thyroid surgery.

This sequence was found in a female donor with papillary thyroid cancer or a benign thyroid nodule (not recorded which). Some clones in this sample may be carry-over from other donors' samples. The chain employs TRBV6-1 and TRBJ2-1; D possibly uses TRBD1 or TRBD2 (5 bases each). Sequencing input: tumor tissue. The CDR3 DNA reads TGTGCCGTACAGGCAGCCCCTGGGGGCAATGAGCAGTTCTTC. It specifies CAVQAAPGGNEQFF.